This T cell receptor (beta chain) was obtained from a study of T cell responses to AZD1222 COVID-19 vaccine. Across the whole study: Researchers grouped second doses given at about 4 or about 12 weeks into one pool.

Data came from immunoSEQ multiplex PCR; TCRdb stores just in-frame clones and leaves some out. Here the sample spans tens of thousands of clones, about 90% being singletons. V was clipped by 0 bases and J by 1 base, with 7 bases between them. Looked up from germline, CDR1 is GTSNPN and CDR2 is SVGIG (reference sequence). This CDR3 is 14 amino acids long. This clonotype originated in an adult in good health. The starting material was peripheral blood, obtained on day 0 of AZD1222 vaccination. The rearrangement joins TRBV30 to TRBJ1-5, with D uncertain. CDR3 sequence reads: CAWSVIRSNQPQHF. In DNA form, the CDR3 reads TGTGCCTGGAGTGTAATAAGGAGCAATCAGCCCCAGCATTTT.